This T cell receptor (beta chain) was documented in a study of prognosis after radiotherapy for stage I lung cancer (dated by TCRdb to the early 2020s). As for the study more broadly: Between April 2018 and 2019, approximately 20 stage I NSCLC patients were enrolled in Nanjing, China. There were 15 or so patients with newly diagnosed primary stage I lung tumors and a few patients with oligometastatic NSCLC after surgical resection of the primary tumor. All patients were considered medically inoperable, owing to comorbidities in some 11 and refusal of surgery in over 5. Ages in the cohort of more than 10 men and a handful of women ranged from roughly 53 to 84 years, with a median of 74. Eleven to twelve patients had adenocarcinoma and seven had squamous cell carcinoma as the tumor histology. SBRT was given in 3 to 5 fractions with a biologically effective dose of at least 100 Gy, using image-guided IMRT or VMAT. SBRT was not combined with any concurrent therapy in any patient. Distant metastases were developed by four of the 19 patients after SBRT, at a median of roughly 7 months, whereas no significant progression was observed in the other 15 patients. Peripheral blood TCR beta repertoires were profiled in stage I NSCLC patients before and after stereotactic body radiotherapy, and the study then linked these repertoires to distant failure. For each of the roughly 20 patients, one blood sample was taken before SBRT and one after, so the study sequenced around 40 samples in total. Study-level results and caveats: Tumor specificity of expanded TCR clones was not determined. Differences in TRBV and TRBJ usage frequencies by metastasis status were reportedly observed in two V genes at baseline and in ten or so V and two J genes after SBRT. The study was limited by its small cohort and short follow-up, and the findings require independent validation. A decrease in unique TCR clone counts was observed after SBRT (median approximately 9,800 before versus several thousand after; Wilcoxon paired P=0.011). Post-SBRT Shannon entropy and its change from baseline were lower in patients who developed distant metastases; baseline Shannon entropy was not associated with metastases. No adjustment for multiple comparisons was applied to any of the reported P values.

Note on this clonotype: Its antigen remains unidentified. Base-call qualities are not available, and no considerably larger clone is one nucleotide away.

All patients had node-negative disease on CT and PET/CT, and none had a history of other malignancies or prior chemotherapy or radiotherapy. At each of two time points, around 5.7 milliliters of peripheral venous blood were collected in EDTA tubes. PBMCs were isolated by Ficoll-Paque Plus density-gradient centrifugation. Right after collection, samples were kept at -80 degrees C until analysis. CDR1 and CDR2 (DFQATT, SNEGSKA) derive from the germline V gene (reference sequence). The CDR3 measures 16 amino acids from cysteine to phenylalanine. The retained sequence is limited to the CDR3, 48 bases, with the frame set at the first base. At the junction V is shortened by 5 bases and J by 2 bases; bases outside the gene matches: 10. Two rounds of multiplex PCR were used to amplify the TCR beta CDR3 region from genomic DNA. In the first PCR round, primers specific to each TRBV and TRBJ gene were used, and the primer sequences were filed in Chinese patent CN105087789A. Universal primers were used in the second PCR round. The Roche High Pure PCR Template Preparation Kit was used to extract genomic DNA from the frozen PBMCs. An Illumina HiSeq 3000 was used to sequence the libraries paired-end with 151 bp reads. The authors processed their data as follows. CutAdapt was used to remove raw reads lacking the multiplex PCR primer sequences. PEAR was used to merge high-quality paired reads into contigs. TRB V, D and J gene segments were assigned to each contig with MiXCR by alignment to reference sequences. CDR3 sequences were clustered by base quality and sequence similarity to remove sequencing errors. Shannon entropy normalized by the natural log of productive TCR sequence number was used as the measure of diversity. One minus Shannon entropy divided by the natural log of the number of unique clonotypes was used as the definition of clonality. Progression-free survival cut-offs for repertoire metrics were chosen using the Youden index of ROC curves, with analyses run in R 3.5.3. TCRdb's own reprocessing of the public reads used fastp at Q25 and MiXCR and kept productive beta chains. Each record represents a unique CDR3 protein, reported with the most common genes and DNA among its rows. V and J calls and clone size were set by TCRdb, not the authors. Recorded for this sample are fewer than 20,000 distinct CDR3 sequences; around 44% of them occurred a single time. More than 35% of the sample is taken by the ten largest.

Sequenced here: PBMCs, sampled before or after stereotactic body radiation therapy (not recorded which). The receptor was derived from a donor aged 50 or older with non-small cell lung cancer. The chain employs TRBV20-1 and TRBJ2-7; TRBD2 lines up with 12 middle nucleotides. The CDR3 protein is CSASGTSGGIPYEQYF. Read as DNA, the sequence is TGCAGTGCTTCCGGTACTAGCGGGGGGATCCCCTACGAGCAGTACTTC.